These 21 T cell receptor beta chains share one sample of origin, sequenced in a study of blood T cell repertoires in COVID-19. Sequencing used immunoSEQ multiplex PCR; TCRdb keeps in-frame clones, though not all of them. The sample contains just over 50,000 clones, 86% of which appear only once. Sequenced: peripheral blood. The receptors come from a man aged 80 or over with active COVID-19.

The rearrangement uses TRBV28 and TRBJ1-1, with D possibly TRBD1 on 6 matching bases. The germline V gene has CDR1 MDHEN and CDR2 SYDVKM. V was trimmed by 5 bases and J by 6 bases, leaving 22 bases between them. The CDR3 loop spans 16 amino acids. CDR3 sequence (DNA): TGTGCCAGCAGTATCTCAGGGGCTTCGGGGATGGCTGAAGCTTTCTTT. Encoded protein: CASSISGASGMAEAFF.

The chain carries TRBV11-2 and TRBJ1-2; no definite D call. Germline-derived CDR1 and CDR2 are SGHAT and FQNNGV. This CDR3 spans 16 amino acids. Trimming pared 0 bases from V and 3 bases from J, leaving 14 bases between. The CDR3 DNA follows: TGTGCCAGCAGCTTAGAGTATTACAGAGTGGACTATGGCTACACCTTC. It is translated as CASSLEYYRVDYGYTF.

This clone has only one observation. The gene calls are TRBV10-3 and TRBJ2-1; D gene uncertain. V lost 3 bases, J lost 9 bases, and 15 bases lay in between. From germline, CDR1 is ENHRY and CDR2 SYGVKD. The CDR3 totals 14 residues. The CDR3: CAISDPLPSSEQFF. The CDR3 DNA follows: TGTGCCATCAGTGACCCCCTCCCGTCCAGTGAGCAGTTCTTC.

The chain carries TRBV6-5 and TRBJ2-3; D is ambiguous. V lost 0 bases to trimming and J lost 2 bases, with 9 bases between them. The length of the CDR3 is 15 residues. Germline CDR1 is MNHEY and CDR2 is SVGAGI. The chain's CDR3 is CASSYSGHLTDTQYF. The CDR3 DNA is TGTGCCAGCAGTTACTCTGGCCACCTCACAGATACGCAGTATTTT.

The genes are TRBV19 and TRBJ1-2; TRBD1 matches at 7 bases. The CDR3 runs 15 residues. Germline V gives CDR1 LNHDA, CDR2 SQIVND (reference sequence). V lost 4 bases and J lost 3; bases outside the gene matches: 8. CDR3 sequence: CASSTRRQGDYGYTF. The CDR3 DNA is TGTGCCAGTAGTACCCGGAGACAGGGAGACTATGGCTACACCTTC.

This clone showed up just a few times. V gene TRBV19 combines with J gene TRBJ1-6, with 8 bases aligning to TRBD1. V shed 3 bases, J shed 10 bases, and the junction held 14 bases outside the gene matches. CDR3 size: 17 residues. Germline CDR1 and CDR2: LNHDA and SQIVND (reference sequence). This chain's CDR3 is CASSIAVGTGSYSPLHF. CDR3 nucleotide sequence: TGTGCCAGTAGTATCGCCGTTGGGACAGGCAGCTACTCACCCCTCCACTTT.

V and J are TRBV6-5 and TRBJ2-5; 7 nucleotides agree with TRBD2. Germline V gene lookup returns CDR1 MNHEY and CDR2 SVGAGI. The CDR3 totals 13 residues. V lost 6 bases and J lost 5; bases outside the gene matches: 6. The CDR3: CASRGGRSETQYF. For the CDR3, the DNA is TGTGCCAGCAGGGGAGGGAGATCGGAGACCCAGTACTTC.

The CDR3 DNA reads as TGTGCCATCAGTAGGACTAGCGGAGACAACAATGAGCAGTTCTTC. Translated, it gives CAISRTSGDNNEQFF. J is TRBJ2-1 and V is TRBV10-3; TRBD2 matches 10 bases. The CDR3 is made up of 15 amino acids. V trimming: 5 bases; J trimming: 5 bases; junction bases outside the gene matches: 6. Per the germline V gene, CDR1 is ENHRY and CDR2 is SYGVKD.

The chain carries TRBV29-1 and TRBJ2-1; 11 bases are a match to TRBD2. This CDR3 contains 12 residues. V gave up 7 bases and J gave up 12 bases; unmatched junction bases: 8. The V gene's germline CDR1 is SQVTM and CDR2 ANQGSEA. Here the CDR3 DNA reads TGCAGCGGTGGGACTAGCGGCACGCTGCAGTTCTTC. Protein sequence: CSGGTSGTLQFF.

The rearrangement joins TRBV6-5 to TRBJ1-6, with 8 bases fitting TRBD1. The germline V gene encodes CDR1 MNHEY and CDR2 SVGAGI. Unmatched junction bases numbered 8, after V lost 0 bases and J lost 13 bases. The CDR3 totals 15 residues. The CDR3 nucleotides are TGTGCCAGCAGTTACTCGTCGGGACAGGAATTGCCCCTCCACTTT. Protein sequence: CASSYSSGQELPLHF.

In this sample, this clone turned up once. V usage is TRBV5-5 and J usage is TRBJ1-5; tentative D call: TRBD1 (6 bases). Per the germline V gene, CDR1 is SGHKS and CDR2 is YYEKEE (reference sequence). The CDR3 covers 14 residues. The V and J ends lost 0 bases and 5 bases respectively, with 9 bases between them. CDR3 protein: CASSLGRQDQPQHF. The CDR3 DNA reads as TGTGCCAGCAGCTTGGGCAGACAGGATCAGCCCCAGCATTTT. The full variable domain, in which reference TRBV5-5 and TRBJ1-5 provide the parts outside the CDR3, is DAGVTQSPTHLIKTRGQQVTLRCSPISGHKSVSWYQQVLGQGPQFIFQYYEKEERGRGNFPDRFSARQFPNYSSELNVNALLLGDSALYLCASSLGRQDQPQHFGDGTRLSIL.

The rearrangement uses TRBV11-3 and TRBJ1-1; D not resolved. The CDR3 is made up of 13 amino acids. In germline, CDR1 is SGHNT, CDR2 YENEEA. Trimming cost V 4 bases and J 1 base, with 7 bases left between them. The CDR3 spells CASSSLANTEAFF. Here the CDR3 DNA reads TGTGCCAGCAGCTCGCTAGCGAACACTGAAGCTTTCTTT. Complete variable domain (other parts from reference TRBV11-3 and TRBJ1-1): EAGVVQSPRYKIIEKKQPVAFWCNPISGHNTLYWYLQNLGQGPELLIRYENEEAVDDSQLPKDRFSAERLKGVDSTLKIQPAELGDSAVYLCASSSLANTEAFFGQGTRLTVV.

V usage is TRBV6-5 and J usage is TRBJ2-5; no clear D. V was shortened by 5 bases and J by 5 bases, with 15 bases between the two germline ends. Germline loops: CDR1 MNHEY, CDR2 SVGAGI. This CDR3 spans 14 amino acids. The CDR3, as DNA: TGTGCCAGCAGTCGTATAGAGACACGCGAGACCCAGTACTTC. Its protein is CASSRIETRETQYF.

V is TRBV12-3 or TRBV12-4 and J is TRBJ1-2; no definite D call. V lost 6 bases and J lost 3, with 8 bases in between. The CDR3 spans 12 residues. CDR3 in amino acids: CASSRRDYGYTF. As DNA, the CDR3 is TGTGCCAGCAGCCGACGGGACTATGGCTACACCTTC.

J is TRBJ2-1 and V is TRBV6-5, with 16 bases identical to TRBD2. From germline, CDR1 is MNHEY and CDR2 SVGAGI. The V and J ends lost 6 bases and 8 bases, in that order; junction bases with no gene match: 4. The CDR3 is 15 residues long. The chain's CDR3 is CASRGGLAGGDEQFF. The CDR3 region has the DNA TGTGCCAGCAGGGGGGGACTAGCGGGAGGGGATGAGCAGTTCTTC.

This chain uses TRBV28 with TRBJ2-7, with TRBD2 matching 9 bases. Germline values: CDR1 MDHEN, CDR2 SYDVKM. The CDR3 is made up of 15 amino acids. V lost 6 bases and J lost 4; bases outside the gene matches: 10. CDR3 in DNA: TGTGCCAGCAGGGGTAGCGGGAGTCTGTTTTACGAGCAGTACTTC. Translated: CASRGSGSLFYEQYF.

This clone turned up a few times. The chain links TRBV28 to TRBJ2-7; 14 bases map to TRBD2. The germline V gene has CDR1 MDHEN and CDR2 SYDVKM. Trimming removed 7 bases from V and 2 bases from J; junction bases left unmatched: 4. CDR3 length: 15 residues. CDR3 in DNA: TGTGCCAGCACGGGACTAGCGGGAGCCCCCTACGAGCAGTACTTC. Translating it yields CASTGLAGAPYEQYF.

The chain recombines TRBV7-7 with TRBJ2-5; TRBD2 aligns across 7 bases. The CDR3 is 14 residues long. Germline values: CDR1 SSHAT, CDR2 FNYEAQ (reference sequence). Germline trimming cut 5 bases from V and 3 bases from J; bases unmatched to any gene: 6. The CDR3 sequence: CASSPVGGEETQYF. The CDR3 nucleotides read TGTGCCAGCAGCCCGGTTGGGGGGGAAGAGACCCAGTACTTC. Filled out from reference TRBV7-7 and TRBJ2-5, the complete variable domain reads GAGVSQSPRYKVTKRGQDVTLRCDPISSHATLYWYQQALGQGPEFLTYFNYEAQPDKSGLPSDRFSAERPEGSISTLTIQRTEQRDSAMYRCASSPVGGEETQYFGPGTRLLVL.

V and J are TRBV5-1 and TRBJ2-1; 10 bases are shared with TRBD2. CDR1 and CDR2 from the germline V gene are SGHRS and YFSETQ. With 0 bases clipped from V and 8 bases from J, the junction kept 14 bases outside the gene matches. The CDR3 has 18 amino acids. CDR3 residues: CASSLDPAGVAGGYEQFF. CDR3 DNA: TGCGCCAGCAGCTTGGATCCGGCGGGGGTAGCGGGAGGCTATGAGCAGTTCTTC.

CDR3: CASRDRDRDGTDTQYF. DNA for the CDR3: TGTGCCAGCAGGGACCGGGACAGGGACGGCACAGATACGCAGTATTTT. This chain links TRBV28 with TRBJ2-3; the match to TRBD1 covers 9 bases. With 6 bases clipped from V and 1 base from J, the junction kept 8 bases outside the gene matches. Germline lookup yields CDR1 MDHEN and CDR2 SYDVKM. The CDR3 runs to 16 residues.

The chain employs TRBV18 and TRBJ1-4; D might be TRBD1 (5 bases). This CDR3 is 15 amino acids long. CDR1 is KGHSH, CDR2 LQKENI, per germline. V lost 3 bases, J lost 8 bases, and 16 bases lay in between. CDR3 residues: CASSPVRGVEEKLFF. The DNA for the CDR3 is TGTGCCAGCTCACCGGTAAGGGGTGTAGAAGAAAAACTGTTTTTT.